A single TCR beta chain is shown here with its context. It has no known antigen specificity. No base quality values were provided; no much bigger clone lies one nucleotide off. This specimen comes from a study of T cell repertoires in aging, cancer and after chemotherapy (dated by TCRdb to between 2018 and 2021). Looking at the study overall: The donors fell into six age groups ranging from 30 or younger to 70 or older, and each group had at least three individuals. The study profiled peripheral blood TCR beta repertoires from healthy donors and cancer patients to examine immunoaging and T cell reconstitution after chemotherapy. Roughly 10 million TCR reads were contained in the full dataset. Alongside around 97 healthy donors serving as a reference group, the cohort included some 220 cancer patients, of whom roughly 92 had hematological cancers and fewer than 140 had solid cancers. Control TCR repertoires from healthy donors were recorded across several months to years, and re-sampling revealed clear clonal overlap.

Rearranged TRB sequences spanning V, D and J segments were amplified in a multiplex touch-down PCR with a mixed TRB-A/B primer pool. Illumina adapters and sample indices were added to the amplicons in two consecutive PCR reactions performed with Phusion HS II polymerase. Amplicons were gel-purified with the NucleoSpin Gel and PCR Clean-up kit, then checked with Qubit and an Agilent 2100 Bioanalyzer. Libraries were sequenced on an Illumina MiSeq using 600-cycle, single-indexed, paired-end runs. Under the source paper's analysis protocol: MiXCR versions 2.12 and 3.0.5 were used to process TRB sequences. Each unique CDR3 nucleotide sequence was counted as one clone, and only productive sequences with at least two reads were retained. The repertoire metrics were Shannon diversity, evenness, clonality (calculated as one minus evenness), and diversity profiles parameterized by alpha from 0 to 5. The IGoR algorithm was used to compute generation probabilities of clones in paired pre- and post-chemotherapy samples. TCRdb trimmed the raw reads at Q25, called clones with MiXCR and kept productive beta chains. Every CDR3 protein is listed once, alongside the most common genes and DNA of its rows. None of the V and J calls come from the authors' own analysis; TCRdb made them. The table for this sample lists 10,000 to 13,000 distinct CDR3 sequences; 20% to 30% of them were counted only once. The ten biggest clones cover under 2% of the sample.

Broad study findings and their caveats: It was noted by the authors that conclusions about immunological memory after chemotherapy cannot be drawn from the repertoire data. Significantly lower blood TCR diversity and higher clonality were observed in untreated patients with hematological or solid cancers than in age-matched healthy donors. An increase in median generation probability over the chemotherapy interval was observed in both cancer cohorts, suggesting that the repertoire was reconstituted through rebound thymic output. In healthy donors, the decline in TCR diversity with age was mainly due to loss of richness, whereas in cancer patients loss of evenness also played a role.

TCR beta rearrangements were amplified from genomic DNA extracted from peripheral blood rather than from sorted cells or RNA. Clipping removes 1 base from V and 7 bases from J, with 1 as the unmatched junction base count. The CDR3 runs 15 amino acids, cysteine and phenylalanine included. Only the CDR3 region is kept as DNA, spanning 45 bases read in frame from base 1. From the germline V gene, CDR1 is SGHTA and CDR2 is FQGNSA. Recombination linked TRBV7-2 to TRBJ1-6, with 10 middle bases fitting TRBD1. The sequence was obtained from a human donor in good health. The sequencing sample was made of blood. This receptor has the CDR3 CASSLGDRGNSPLHF. The DNA is TGTGCCAGCAGCTTAGGGGACAGGGGCAATTCACCCCTCCACTTT.